The T cell receptor (beta chain) under discussion was sequenced for a study of CD8+ T cells in alopecia areata. Study information: The drug, oral tofacitinib, was given to treated patients at 5 to 10 mg twice daily.

Once RNA had been extracted, it was reverse transcribed into cDNA to act as the sequencing template. TCRdb keeps only in-frame clones here, not all; method: immunoSEQ multiplex PCR. The data hold around 160,000 clones, with over 70% observed a single time. Study-wide results and caveats: Affected lesional scalp, above all in alopecia totalis/universalis, was more clonal than normal scalp.

Lesional scalp punch biopsies and peripheral blood came from alopecia areata patients. PBMCs yielded sorted CD4+ and CD8+ T cells. This CDR3 has 14 amino acids. Trimming pared 1 base from V and 2 bases from J, leaving 9 bases between. CDR1 and CDR2 from the germline V gene are SQVTM and ANQGSEA. For this clone: The antigen remains undetermined.

The genes are TRBV29-1 and TRBJ2-4; D may be TRBD1 (6 bases). Sequenced material: CD8+ T cells sorted from blood, taken at week 0. This receptor was obtained from a human donor with alopecia areata. The CDR3 is CSVEGQGTKNIQYF. In DNA form, the CDR3 reads TGCAGCGTTGAAGGGCAGGGGACCAAAAACATTCAGTACTTC. Filled out from reference TRBV29-1 and TRBJ2-4, the complete variable domain reads SAVISQKPSRDICQRGTSLTIQCQVDSQVTMMFWYRQQPGQSLTLIATANQGSEATYESGFVIDKFPISRPNLTFSTLTVSNMSPEDSSIYLCSVEGQGTKNIQYFGAGTRLSVL.